This T cell receptor beta chain was profiled in a study of T cell responses to AZD1222 COVID-19 vaccine. Looking at the study overall: Pooling covered second doses at about 4 or about 12 weeks.

The data were produced by immunoSEQ multiplex PCR, yet TCRdb's version contains in-frame clones alone and is incomplete. The top ten hold around 12% of the sample, which has about 130,000 clones, roughly 84% seen once. The trim removed 0 bases at V and 3 bases at J, leaving 5 bases unmatched. Germline V gives CDR1 SGHTA, CDR2 FQGTGA. CDR3 length: 15 amino acids. The sequences come from peripheral blood, collected on day 0 of AZD1222 vaccination. The chain employs TRBV7-3 and TRBJ2-7; 7 bases fit TRBD1. This TCR was recovered from an adult in good health. This CDR3 is CASSLTGQGDYEQYF. The CDR3 nucleotides read TGTGCCAGCAGCTTAACAGGGCAGGGGGACTACGAGCAGTACTTC.